These 18 T cell receptor beta chains were sequenced from one sample in a study of cytomegalovirus exposure and HLA in healthy donors. Amplification used 60 Vbeta primers and 13 Jbeta primers. Produced via immunoSEQ multiplex PCR; TCRdb's table is partial and in-frame only. The table includes about 34,000 clones, roughly 82% detected once. Sequenced: PBMCs. Every receptor here comes from a woman between 18 and 29 years old in good health and CMV-seropositive.

The chain carries TRBV5-4 and TRBJ2-7; 8 nucleotides agree with TRBD1. With 2 bases clipped from V and 5 bases from J, the junction kept 6 bases outside the gene matches. The CDR3 contains 14 residues. Germline V gene data show CDR1 as SGHNT and CDR2 as YYREEE (reference sequence). The CDR3 region is CASSFQGALNEQYF. The CDR3 DNA sequence: TGTGCCAGCAGCTTTCAGGGGGCCTTGAACGAGCAGTACTTC.

The chain joins TRBV7-6 to TRBJ2-1; 10 bases fit TRBD1. Germline V lookup: CDR1 SGHVS, CDR2 FNYEAQ. This CDR3 is built from 16 residues. V shed 1 base and J 3 bases; nucleotides not matched to a gene: 3. Written as DNA, the CDR3 is TGTGCCAGCAGCTTAGGGACAGGGGGTTACTACAATGAGCAGTTCTTC. Its protein product is CASSLGTGGYYNEQFF.

The chain couples TRBV5-6 to TRBJ2-1, with a tentative D call TRBD2 (7 bases). The germline V gene has CDR1 SGHDT and CDR2 YYEEEE. CDR3 length: 13 residues. The V and J ends lost 4 bases and 8 bases respectively, with 13 bases between them. The CDR3 DNA sequence: TGTGCCAGCAGCGAAGGGGGGGGTGATGAGCAGTTCTTC. This codes for CASSEGGGDEQFF.

Concerning this clone: At one end, the junction sequence differs from germline, possibly due to a read error. Other DNA sequences in the same sample also yield this CDR3. V usage is TRBV28 and J usage is TRBJ1-5; TRBD1 matches at 7 bases. The CDR3 runs to 17 residues. CDR1 is MDHEN and CDR2 is SYDVKM in the germline V gene. CDR3 DNA: TGTGCCAGCAGTATTTTCAGGGGGGCGACCAGCAATCAGCCCCAGCACTTT. This gives the protein CASSIFRGATSNQPQHF. Variable domain in full (rest from reference TRBV28 and TRBJ1-5): DVKVTQSSRYLVKRTGEKVFLECVQDMDHENMFWYRQDPGLGLRLIYFSYDVKMKEKGDIPEGYSVSREKKERFSLILESASTNQTSMYLCASSIFRGATSNQPQHFGDGTRLSIL.

The chain links TRBV9 to TRBJ1-2, with a possible D match to TRBD1 (5 bases). V lost 0 bases, J lost 1 base, and 10 bases lay in between. The CDR3 consists of 15 residues. Germline V CDR1 and CDR2: SGDLS, YYNGEE. The CDR3 loop is CASSVVGHLNYGYTF. In DNA form, the CDR3 reads TGTGCCAGCAGCGTAGTGGGGCACCTTAACTATGGCTACACCTTC. Drawing the rest from reference TRBV9 and TRBJ1-2, the complete variable domain is DSGVTQTPKHLITATGQRVTLRCSPRSGDLSVYWYQQSLDQGLQFLIQYYNGEERAKGNILERFSAQQFPDLHSELNLSSLELGDSALYFCASSVVGHLNYGYTFGSGTRLTVV.

The chain joins TRBV27 to TRBJ2-7; 15 nucleotides align to TRBD2. V gave up 3 bases and J gave up 0 bases; unmatched junction bases: 9. There are 19 residues in the CDR3. The germline V gene has CDR1 MNHEY and CDR2 SMNVEV (reference sequence). Here the CDR3 reads CASSLRGLAGGRSSYEQYF. DNA of the CDR3: TGTGCCAGCAGTTTGAGGGGACTAGCGGGGGGCCGAAGCTCCTACGAGCAGTACTTC.

V and J are TRBV9 and TRBJ1-5; 7 positions match TRBD1. The junction had 0 bases not matched to a gene; V was cut back by 2 bases and J by 1 base. This CDR3 has 14 residues. Germline CDR1 reads SGDLS; CDR2 reads YYNGEE. CDR3 region: CASSVGQSNQPQHF. The CDR3, as DNA: TGTGCCAGCAGCGTGGGACAGAGCAATCAGCCCCAGCATTTT.

This clone has just one count. The CDR3 DNA reads as TGTGCCAGCAGTTCGGTGCAGGGACTTGGGCGGCAGTACTTC. Translation gives CASSSVQGLGRQYF. The V and J genes are TRBV28 and TRBJ2-7, with D possibly matching TRBD2 (6 bases). The germline V gene encodes CDR1 MDHEN and CDR2 SYDVKM. The V end was cut by 4 bases, the J end by 9 bases, with 19 bases between. The CDR3 loop spans 14 amino acids. The full variable domain, rest sourced from reference TRBV28 and TRBJ2-7, is DVKVTQSSRYLVKRTGEKVFLECVQDMDHENMFWYRQDPGLGLRLIYFSYDVKMKEKGDIPEGYSVSREKKERFSLILESASTNQTSMYLCASSSVQGLGRQYFGPGTRLTVT.

V gene TRBV18 combines with J gene TRBJ1-2; D is undetermined. Germline V CDR1 and CDR2: KGHSH, LQKENI. CDR3 length: 15 amino acids. V lost 3 bases and J lost 7, with 18 bases in between. This CDR3 reads CASSPTDPPSGGYTF. CDR3 in DNA: TGTGCCAGCTCACCGACGGACCCCCCCAGCGGTGGCTACACCTTC.

This clone has a handful of counts. The CDR3 DNA sequence: TGTGCCAGCAGTATACGGACTGCCGGTGTGATAGGAAACACCATATATTTT. It codes for CASSIRTAGVIGNTIYF. The chain uses TRBV28 and TRBJ1-3; D is undetermined. The germline V and J ends were trimmed by 5 bases and 4 bases, with 21 bases remaining between them. The CDR3 has 17 amino acids. CDR1 is MDHEN and CDR2 is SYDVKM in the germline V gene. Using reference TRBV28 and TRBJ1-3 for the parts outside the CDR3, the full variable domain is DVKVTQSSRYLVKRTGEKVFLECVQDMDHENMFWYRQDPGLGLRLIYFSYDVKMKEKGDIPEGYSVSREKKERFSLILESASTNQTSMYLCASSIRTAGVIGNTIYFGEGSWLTVV.

This chain uses TRBV28 with TRBJ2-3; 8 bases line up with TRBD2. Germline assignment: CDR1 MDHEN and CDR2 SYDVKM. CDR3 length: 15 amino acids. V lost 3 bases, J lost 1 base, and 3 bases stayed unmatched. CDR3 coding DNA: TGTGCCAGCAGTTTCGTGACTAGCGGCACAGATACGCAGTATTTT. Translating it yields CASSFVTSGTDTQYF. Using reference TRBV28 and TRBJ2-3 for the parts outside the CDR3, the full variable domain is DVKVTQSSRYLVKRTGEKVFLECVQDMDHENMFWYRQDPGLGLRLIYFSYDVKMKEKGDIPEGYSVSREKKERFSLILESASTNQTSMYLCASSFVTSGTDTQYFGPGTRLTVL.

The DNA of the CDR3 is TGTGCCAGCATATCGGGACAGGGGTTTTATAATGGCTACACCTTC. This codes for CASISGQGFYNGYTF. V gene TRBV28 combines with J gene TRBJ1-2; 10 bases are a match to TRBD1. The J segment lost 6 bases and the V segment lost 7 bases, leaving 11 bases of the junction unmatched. The CDR3 extends over 15 amino acids. CDR1 and CDR2 (germline): MDHEN, SYDVKM.

This clone was detected only once. The chain carries TRBV27 and TRBJ2-1; 8 positions agree with TRBD1. Germline lookup yields CDR1 MNHEY and CDR2 SMNVEV (reference sequence). The CDR3 length is 12 residues. The junction had 8 bases not matched to a gene; V was cut back by 4 bases and J by 15 bases. The CDR3: CASSSTGVVAFF. In nucleotides, the CDR3 is TGTGCCAGCAGTTCGACAGGGGTGGTTGCGTTCTTC.

DNA for the CDR3: TGTGCCAGCAGCCACCGGGACAGGGCCTACGAGCAGTACTTC. It is translated as CASSHRDRAYEQYF. This chain links TRBV6-5 with TRBJ2-7; the match to TRBD1 covers 9 bases. Trimming at V came to 6 bases and at J to 2 bases, leaving 5 bases not matched to a gene. The germline CDR1 and CDR2 sequences are MNHEY and SVGAGI. There are 14 residues in the CDR3.

V usage is TRBV19 and J usage is TRBJ1-2; 10 nucleotides agree with TRBD1. J was trimmed by 3 bases and V by 5 bases; bases with no gene match: 6. The length of the CDR3 is 15 residues. Germline assignment: CDR1 LNHDA and CDR2 SQIVND (reference sequence). CDR3 coding DNA: TGTGCCAGTAGTCCACCGACAGGGGGCGACTATGGCTACACCTTC. Its translation: CASSPPTGGDYGYTF.

The genes are TRBV27 and TRBJ2-7; D is possibly TRBD2 (6 bases). With 3 bases removed from V and 7 bases from J, the gap between germline ends came to 13 bases. Per germline, CDR1 MNHEY and CDR2 SMNVEV (reference sequence). There are 13 residues in the CDR3. The CDR3 is CASSLGREDEQYF. For the CDR3, the DNA is TGTGCCAGCAGTTTGGGCAGGGAGGATGAGCAGTACTTC.

In DNA form, the CDR3 reads TGTGCCAGCAGCCAAGGGGGGACAGAGCAGTACTTC. Translated: CASSQGGTEQYF. This chain joins TRBV4-2 and TRBJ2-7; a weak D match, TRBD1 (6 bases). V shed 1 base and J shed 7 bases, with 8 bases lying between them. The CDR3 is made up of 12 amino acids. Germline CDR1 reads LGHNA; CDR2 reads YNFKEQ.

This clone was picked up one time. This chain uses TRBV9 with TRBJ2-1; TRBD2 might be the D (7 bases). The CDR3 consists of 15 residues. Between the trimmed V and J ends, which lost 4 bases and 4 bases, there was a span of 15 bases. Germline V gene data show CDR1 as SGDLS and CDR2 as YYNGEE. This CDR3 is CASSPRGAPYNEQFF. CDR3 bases: TGTGCCAGCAGCCCACGGGGGGCCCCTTACAATGAGCAGTTCTTC.